This T cell receptor beta chain emerged from a study of naive and memory T cell subsets. This clonotype has ten or more counts. V was pared by 4 bases and J by 5 bases, with 11 bases of the junction left unmatched. Germline CDR1 and CDR2: MGHRA and YSYEKL. The CDR3 spans 16 residues. An equimolar mix of two oligonucleotides served as the beta constant-region primer for TRBC1 and TRBC2. The ligated cDNA underwent four PCR rounds using SP2 and nested alpha and beta constant-region primers. TCRdb independently ran MiXCR on the UMI-ligation and nested PCR reads; one entry per CDR3 protein. This sample has tens of thousands of distinct CDR3 sequences, with over 9% found just once.

Sequencing used naive CD8+ T cells from blood. This rearrangement joins TRBV4-1 to TRBJ2-1, with 7 bases aligning to TRBD1. The sequence was collected from a human donor in good health. The CDR3 sequence: CASSPGTAAPHNEQFF. Here the CDR3 DNA reads TGCGCCAGCAGCCCAGGGACAGCCGCCCCCCACAATGAGCAGTTCTTC.